This TCR beta chain was recovered during a study of early T cells in non-severe SARS-CoV-2 infection. Study context: Sequencing of bulk RNA from unsorted whole blood was done, without chain pairing.

The germline gives CDR1 SQVTM, CDR2 ANQGSEA. The CDR3 sequence is 12 residues long. The ends lost 7 bases at V and 5 bases at J; junction bases unmatched: 7. Individual cDNA molecules were tagged with unique molecular identifiers. TCRdb processed the 5' RACE reads anew with MiXCR; each CDR3 protein has one entry. Altogether under 35,000 distinct CDR3 sequences are present, 6.6% being singletons, with the ten largest covering 2.5% to 3%. Study-wide points: Matching with VDJdb favored anti-spike CD8 responses (missing private and CD4 specificities).

This clonotype has at least ten counts. What it recognizes is unknown. Sequencing was performed on whole blood. This TCR was sampled from an adult who was a healthcare worker with PCR-confirmed SARS-CoV-2 infection or an uninfected control (not recorded which). This rearrangement joins TRBV29-1 to TRBJ1-1; TRBD1 agrees at 7 bases. The CDR3 DNA reads as TGCAGCGCTAGGGACAGTAAAACTGAAGCTTTCTTT. It encodes CSARDSKTEAFF.